This T cell receptor (beta chain) was obtained from a study of blood T cell repertoires in COVID-19. Trimming stripped 0 bases from V and 6 bases from J, with 12 bases between. The CDR3 length is 14 residues. Germline V CDR1 and CDR2: SEHNR, FQNEAQ (reference sequence). TCRdb's copy holds only in-frame clones and misses some; the assay was immunoSEQ multiplex PCR. The sample has approximately 190,000 clones; about four fifths are singletons. The sequence derives from a man between 60 and 75 years old with acute or convalescent COVID-19. Sequencing was carried out using peripheral blood. This chain joins TRBV7-9 and TRBJ2-7, with D maybe TRBD2 (5 bases). DNA of the CDR3: TGTGCCAGCAGCTTAGCTTCGGGGTCCGGCGAGCAGTACTTC. Protein: CASSLASGSGEQYF.